These T cell receptor beta chains were read from a single sample in a study of blood T cell repertoires in COVID-19. TCRdb's copy holds only in-frame clones and misses some; the assay was immunoSEQ multiplex PCR. Here the sample spans approximately 500,000 clones, about 91% being singletons. Material: peripheral blood. The receptors derive from a man in his late teens or twenties with COVID-19, enrolled during active disease. Both conserved end residues are part of each CDR3. D genes are given only for firm matches. Rows give clone size only sometimes, using once, few, many, or a class for an expanded clone.

V gene: TRBV7-9; clone size: -; D gene: TRBD1; J gene: TRBJ1-2; CDR3 protein: CASSLEGGRVYGYTF; CDR3 DNA: TGTGCCAGCAGCTTAGAAGGGGGCAGGGTCTATGGCTACACCTTC
V gene: TRBV14; clone size: -; D gene: -; J gene: TRBJ1-1; CDR3 protein: CASTPSSDSEAFF; CDR3 DNA: TGTGCCAGCACCCCTAGTAGTGATTCTGAAGCTTTCTTT
V gene: TRBV7-8; clone size: -; D gene: TRBD1; J gene: TRBJ2-7; CDR3 protein: CASSLTGQGTTYEQYF; CDR3 DNA: TGTGCCAGCAGCTTAACTGGACAGGGGACTACATACGAGCAGTACTTC
V gene: TRBV13; clone size: -; D gene: -; J gene: TRBJ2-3; CDR3 protein: CASSPGRSGGDTQYF; CDR3 DNA: TGTGCCAGCAGCCCCGGGAGAAGTGGTGGAGATACGCAGTATTTT
V gene: TRBV19; clone size: -; D gene: TRBD2; J gene: TRBJ2-2; CDR3 protein: CASSFSGGAPGELFF; CDR3 DNA: TGTGCCAGTAGTTTTAGCGGGGGGGCCCCCGGGGAGCTGTTTTTT
V gene: TRBV6-5; clone size: once; D gene: -; J gene: TRBJ2-7; CDR3 protein: CASTIQGTYEQYF; CDR3 DNA: TGTGCCAGCACCATTCAGGGTACCTACGAGCAGTACTTC
V gene: TRBV5-6; clone size: -; D gene: TRBD1; J gene: TRBJ1-4; CDR3 protein: CASSGWGGQEKANEKLFF; CDR3 DNA: TGTGCCAGCAGCGGCTGGGGGGGACAGGAGAAAGCTAATGAAAAACTGTTTTTT
V gene: TRBV6-7; clone size: -; D gene: TRBD1; J gene: TRBJ2-3; CDR3 protein: CASNLGQGAGDTQYF; CDR3 DNA: TGTGCCAGCAACCTTGGACAGGGGGCAGGAGATACGCAGTATTTT
V gene: TRBV5-6; clone size: -; D gene: -; J gene: TRBJ2-7; CDR3 protein: CASSISVSYEQYF; CDR3 DNA: TGTGCCAGCAGCATTAGCGTGTCCTACGAGCAGTACTTC
V gene: TRBV10-2; clone size: -; D gene: TRBD2; J gene: TRBJ2-5; CDR3 protein: CANTRGGGFQETQYF; CDR3 DNA: TGCGCCAACACGAGGGGCGGGGGGTTCCAAGAGACCCAGTACTTC
V gene: TRBV5-6; clone size: -; D gene: -; J gene: TRBJ1-1; CDR3 protein: CASSLLITRDTEAFF; CDR3 DNA: TGTGCCAGCAGCTTGTTAATCACCAGGGACACTGAAGCTTTCTTT
V gene: TRBV12-5; clone size: -; D gene: -; J gene: TRBJ1-6; CDR3 protein: CASGLVLSANYNSPLHF; CDR3 DNA: TGTGCTAGTGGTTTGGTACTCTCTGCGAACTATAATTCACCCCTCCACTTT
V gene: TRBV5-8; clone size: medium-sized; D gene: TRBD1; J gene: TRBJ2-3; CDR3 protein: CASSLGQGAGDTQYF; CDR3 DNA: TGTGCCAGCAGCTTGGGGCAGGGGGCGGGAGATACGCAGTATTTT
V gene: TRBV29-1; clone size: -; D gene: TRBD1; J gene: TRBJ2-4; CDR3 protein: CSVVLQGSQNIQYF; CDR3 DNA: TGCAGCGTTGTACTACAGGGGTCCCAAAACATTCAGTACTTC
V gene: TRBV11-3; clone size: -; D gene: -; J gene: TRBJ2-6; CDR3 protein: CASSLDREIFPGANVLTF; CDR3 DNA: TGTGCCAGCAGCTTAGATCGGGAAATTTTCCCTGGGGCCAACGTCCTGACTTTC
V gene: TRBV3-1/TRBV3-2; clone size: once; D gene: -; J gene: TRBJ2-2; CDR3 protein: CASSLTAKNTGELFF; CDR3 DNA: TGTGCCAGCAGCCTGACAGCGAAGAACACCGGGGAGCTGTTTTTT
V gene: TRBV10-3; clone size: -; D gene: TRBD1; J gene: TRBJ2-1; CDR3 protein: CAISQTTQGADEQFF; CDR3 DNA: TGTGCCATCAGTCAGACTACCCAGGGGGCCGATGAGCAGTTCTTC
V gene: TRBV5-1; clone size: -; D gene: TRBD2; J gene: TRBJ2-2; CDR3 protein: CASSLVSLRAGENTGELFF; CDR3 DNA: TGCGCCAGCAGCTTGGTATCGCTGCGAGCGGGGGAGAACACCGGGGAGCTGTTTTTT
V gene: TRBV9; clone size: -; D gene: TRBD1; J gene: TRBJ1-4; CDR3 protein: CASSGDPGQENEKLFF; CDR3 DNA: TGTGCCAGCAGCGGAGACCCGGGACAGGAGAATGAAAAACTGTTTTTT
V gene: TRBV5-4; clone size: -; D gene: TRBD2; J gene: TRBJ2-3; CDR3 protein: CASSSWTSGISTDTQYF; CDR3 DNA: TGTGCCAGCAGCTCTTGGACTAGCGGGATCAGCACAGATACGCAGTATTTT
V gene: TRBV10-3; clone size: once; D gene: TRBD1; J gene: TRBJ2-2; CDR3 protein: CAISTDRDANTGELFF; CDR3 DNA: TGTGCCATCAGTACCGACAGGGACGCGAACACCGGGGAGCTGTTTTTT
V gene: TRBV10-3; clone size: -; D gene: TRBD2; J gene: TRBJ2-3; CDR3 protein: CATQAGGRGTDTQYF; CDR3 DNA: TGTGCCACCCAAGCGGGAGGGCGGGGCACAGATACGCAGTATTTT
V gene: TRBV5-4; clone size: -; D gene: TRBD2; J gene: TRBJ2-7; CDR3 protein: CASSPVAGGQAYEQYF; CDR3 DNA: TGTGCCAGCAGCCCCGTAGCGGGGGGCCAGGCCTACGAGCAGTACTTC
V gene: TRBV28; clone size: -; D gene: -; J gene: TRBJ2-2; CDR3 protein: CASRRHSNTGELFF; CDR3 DNA: TGTGCCAGCAGGAGACACTCGAACACCGGGGAGCTGTTTTTT
V gene: TRBV24-1; clone size: -; D gene: TRBD2; J gene: TRBJ2-7; CDR3 protein: CAVGLAGDEQYF; CDR3 DNA: TGTGCCGTGGGACTAGCGGGCGACGAGCAGTACTTC
V gene: TRBV7-3; clone size: few; D gene: TRBD1; J gene: TRBJ1-6; CDR3 protein: CASSSAGGSGSPLHF; CDR3 DNA: TGTGCCAGCAGCTCAGCAGGGGGCTCGGGCTCACCCCTCCACTTT
V gene: TRBV4-1; clone size: -; D gene: -; J gene: TRBJ2-1; CDR3 protein: CASSQLGTMGDNEQFF; CDR3 DNA: TGCGCCAGCAGCCAATTGGGGACAATGGGGGACAATGAGCAGTTCTTC
V gene: TRBV10-1; clone size: -; D gene: -; J gene: TRBJ2-1; CDR3 protein: CASSEGSEGRNEQFF; CDR3 DNA: TGCGCCAGCAGTGAGGGTTCGGAGGGAAGGAATGAGCAGTTCTTC
V gene: TRBV6-5; clone size: -; D gene: TRBD2; J gene: TRBJ2-5; CDR3 protein: CASGLGLAVGETQYF; CDR3 DNA: TGTGCCAGCGGCCTGGGACTAGCGGTGGGAGAGACCCAGTACTTC
V gene: TRBV12-3/TRBV12-4; clone size: -; D gene: TRBD1; J gene: TRBJ2-1; CDR3 protein: CASSLRGPEEQFF; CDR3 DNA: TGTGCCAGCAGTCTTAGGGGGCCCGAAGAGCAGTTCTTC
V gene: TRBV10-1; clone size: -; D gene: TRBD2; J gene: TRBJ2-3; CDR3 protein: CASSEAGGPGSGDTQYF; CDR3 DNA: TGCGCCAGCAGTGAAGCGGGGGGGCCGGGATCCGGAGATACGCAGTATTTT
V gene: TRBV24-1; clone size: -; D gene: TRBD2; J gene: TRBJ2-2; CDR3 protein: CATSDPSGRAKRTGELFF; CDR3 DNA: TGTGCCACCAGTGATCCTAGCGGGAGGGCCAAACGGACCGGGGAGCTGTTTTTT
V gene: TRBV5-1; clone size: -; D gene: TRBD2; J gene: TRBJ2-4; CDR3 protein: CASSHGTSGGLAKNIQYF; CDR3 DNA: TGCGCCAGCAGCCATGGGACTAGCGGGGGTCTAGCCAAAAACATTCAGTACTTC
V gene: TRBV11-3; clone size: -; D gene: -; J gene: TRBJ1-3; CDR3 protein: CASSHGDSGNTIYF; CDR3 DNA: TGTGCCAGCAGCCACGGGGACTCTGGAAACACCATATATTTT
V gene: TRBV29-1; clone size: few; D gene: TRBD1; J gene: TRBJ2-5; CDR3 protein: CSVPGTDQETQYF; CDR3 DNA: TGCAGCGTTCCCGGGACAGACCAAGAGACCCAGTACTTC
V gene: TRBV5-1; clone size: -; D gene: TRBD2; J gene: TRBJ2-1; CDR3 protein: CASSLGTSGGANEQFF; CDR3 DNA: TGCGCCAGCAGCTTGGGGACTAGCGGGGGGGCCAATGAGCAGTTCTTC
V gene: TRBV4-2; clone size: -; D gene: -; J gene: TRBJ2-7; CDR3 protein: CASSQVMGGSYEQYF; CDR3 DNA: TGTGCCAGCAGCCAAGTTATGGGGGGCTCCTACGAGCAGTACTTC
V gene: TRBV5-4; clone size: -; D gene: -; J gene: TRBJ2-3; CDR3 protein: CASSFRGRSTDTQYF; CDR3 DNA: TGTGCCAGCAGCTTCAGGGGTCGATCGACAGATACGCAGTATTTT
V gene: TRBV5-4; clone size: -; D gene: -; J gene: TRBJ2-2; CDR3 protein: CASSLGADTGELFF; CDR3 DNA: TGTGCCAGCAGCTTGGGGGCTGACACCGGGGAGCTGTTTTTT
V gene: TRBV19; clone size: -; D gene: -; J gene: TRBJ2-2; CDR3 protein: CASNPGRPTGELFF; CDR3 DNA: TGTGCCAGTAATCCTGGCAGGCCTACCGGGGAGCTGTTTTTT